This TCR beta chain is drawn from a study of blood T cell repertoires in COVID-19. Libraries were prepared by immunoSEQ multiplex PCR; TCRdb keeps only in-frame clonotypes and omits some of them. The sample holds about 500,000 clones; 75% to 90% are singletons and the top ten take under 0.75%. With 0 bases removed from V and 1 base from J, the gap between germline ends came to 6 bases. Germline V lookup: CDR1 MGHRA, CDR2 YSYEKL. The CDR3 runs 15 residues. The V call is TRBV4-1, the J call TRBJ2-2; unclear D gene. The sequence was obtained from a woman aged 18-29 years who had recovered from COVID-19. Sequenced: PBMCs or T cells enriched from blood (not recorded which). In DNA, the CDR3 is TGCGCCAGCAGCCAAGAAACTGGGAACACCGGGGAGCTGTTTTTT. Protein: CASSQETGNTGELFF.